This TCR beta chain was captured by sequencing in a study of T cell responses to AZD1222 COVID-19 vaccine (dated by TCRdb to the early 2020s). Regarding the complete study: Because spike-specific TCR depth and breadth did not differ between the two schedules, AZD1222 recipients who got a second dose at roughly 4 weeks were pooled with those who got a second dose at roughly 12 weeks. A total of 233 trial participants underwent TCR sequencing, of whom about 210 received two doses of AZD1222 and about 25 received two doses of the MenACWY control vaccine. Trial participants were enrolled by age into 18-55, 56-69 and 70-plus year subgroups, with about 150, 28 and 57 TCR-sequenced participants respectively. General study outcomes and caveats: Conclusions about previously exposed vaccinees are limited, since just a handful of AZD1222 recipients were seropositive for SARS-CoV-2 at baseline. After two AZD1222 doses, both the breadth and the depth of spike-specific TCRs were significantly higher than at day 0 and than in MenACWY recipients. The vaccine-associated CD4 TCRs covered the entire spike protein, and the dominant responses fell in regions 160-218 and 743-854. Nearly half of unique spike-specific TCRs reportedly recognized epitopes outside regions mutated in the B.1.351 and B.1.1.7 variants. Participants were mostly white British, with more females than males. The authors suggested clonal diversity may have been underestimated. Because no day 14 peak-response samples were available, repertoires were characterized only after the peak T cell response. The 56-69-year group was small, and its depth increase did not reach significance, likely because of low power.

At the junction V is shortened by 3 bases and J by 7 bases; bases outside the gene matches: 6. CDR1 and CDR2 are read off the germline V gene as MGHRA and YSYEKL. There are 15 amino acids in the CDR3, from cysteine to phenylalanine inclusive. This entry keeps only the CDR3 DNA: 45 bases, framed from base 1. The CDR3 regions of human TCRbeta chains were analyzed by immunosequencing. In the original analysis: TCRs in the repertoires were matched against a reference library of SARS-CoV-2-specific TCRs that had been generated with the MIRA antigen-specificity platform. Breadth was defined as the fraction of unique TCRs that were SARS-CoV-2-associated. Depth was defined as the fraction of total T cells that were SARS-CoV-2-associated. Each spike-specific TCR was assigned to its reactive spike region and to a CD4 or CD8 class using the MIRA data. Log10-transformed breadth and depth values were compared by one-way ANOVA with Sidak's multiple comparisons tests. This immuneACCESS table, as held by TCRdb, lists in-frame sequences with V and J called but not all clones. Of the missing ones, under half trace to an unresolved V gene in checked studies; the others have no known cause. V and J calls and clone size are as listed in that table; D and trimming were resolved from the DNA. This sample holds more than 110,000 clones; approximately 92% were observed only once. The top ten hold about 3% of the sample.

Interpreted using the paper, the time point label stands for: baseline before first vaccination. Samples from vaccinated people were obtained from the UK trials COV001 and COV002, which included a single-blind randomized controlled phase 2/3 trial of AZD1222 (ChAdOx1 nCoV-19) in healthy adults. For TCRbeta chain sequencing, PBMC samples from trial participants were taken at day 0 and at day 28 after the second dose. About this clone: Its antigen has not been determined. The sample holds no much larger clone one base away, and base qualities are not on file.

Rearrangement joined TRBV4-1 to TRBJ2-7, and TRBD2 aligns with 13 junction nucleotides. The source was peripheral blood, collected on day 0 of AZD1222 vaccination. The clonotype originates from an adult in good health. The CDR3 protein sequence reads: CASSQTSGRSWEQYF. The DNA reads TGCGCCAGCAGCCAGACTAGCGGGAGGTCGTGGGAGCAGTACTTC.